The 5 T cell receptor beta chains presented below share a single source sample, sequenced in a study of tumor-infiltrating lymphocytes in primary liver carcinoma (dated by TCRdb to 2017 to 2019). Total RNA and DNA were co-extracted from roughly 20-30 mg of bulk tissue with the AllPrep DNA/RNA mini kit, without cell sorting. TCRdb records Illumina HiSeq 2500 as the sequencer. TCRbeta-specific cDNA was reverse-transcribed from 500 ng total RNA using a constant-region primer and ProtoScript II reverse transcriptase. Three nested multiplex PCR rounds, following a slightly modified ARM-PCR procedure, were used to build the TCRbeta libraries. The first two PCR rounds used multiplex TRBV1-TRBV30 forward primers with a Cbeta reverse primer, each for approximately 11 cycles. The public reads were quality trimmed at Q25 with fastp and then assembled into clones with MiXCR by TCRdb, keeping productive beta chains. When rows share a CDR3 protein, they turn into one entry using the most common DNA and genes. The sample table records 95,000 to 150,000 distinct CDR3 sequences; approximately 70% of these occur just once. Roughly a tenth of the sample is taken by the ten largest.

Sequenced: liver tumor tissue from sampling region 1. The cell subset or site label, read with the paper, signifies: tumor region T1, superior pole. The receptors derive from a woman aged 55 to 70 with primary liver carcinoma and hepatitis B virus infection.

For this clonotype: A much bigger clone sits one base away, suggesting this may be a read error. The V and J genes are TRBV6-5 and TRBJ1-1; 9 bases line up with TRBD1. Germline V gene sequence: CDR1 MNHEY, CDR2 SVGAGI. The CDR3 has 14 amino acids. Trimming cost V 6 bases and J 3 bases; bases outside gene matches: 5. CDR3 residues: CASRQQGADTEAFF. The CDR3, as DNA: TGTGCCAGCAGGCAACAGGGGGCTGACACTGAAGCTTTCTTT.

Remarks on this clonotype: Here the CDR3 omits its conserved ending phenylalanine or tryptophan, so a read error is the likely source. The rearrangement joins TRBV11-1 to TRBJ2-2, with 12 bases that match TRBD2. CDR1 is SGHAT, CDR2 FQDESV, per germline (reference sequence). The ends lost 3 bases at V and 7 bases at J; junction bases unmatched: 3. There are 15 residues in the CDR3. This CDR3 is CASSLGLAGLGELFS. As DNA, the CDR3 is TGTGCCAGCAGCTTGGGACTAGCGGGCCTCGGGGAGCTGTTTTCT.

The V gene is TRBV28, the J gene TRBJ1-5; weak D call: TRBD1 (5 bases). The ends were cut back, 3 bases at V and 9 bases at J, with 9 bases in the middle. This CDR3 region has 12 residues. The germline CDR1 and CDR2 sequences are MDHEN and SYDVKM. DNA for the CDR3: TGTGCCAGCAGTTTTTGTGGGGGGCCCCAGCATTTT. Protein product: CASSFCGGPQHF.

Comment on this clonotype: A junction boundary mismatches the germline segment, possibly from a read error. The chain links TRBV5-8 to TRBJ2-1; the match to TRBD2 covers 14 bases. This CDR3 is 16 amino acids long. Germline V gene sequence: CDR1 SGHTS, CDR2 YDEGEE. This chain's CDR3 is CANSLGLAGARNEQFF. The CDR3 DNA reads TGTGCCAACAGCTTGGGACTAGCGGGAGCTAGGAATGAGCAGTTCTTC.

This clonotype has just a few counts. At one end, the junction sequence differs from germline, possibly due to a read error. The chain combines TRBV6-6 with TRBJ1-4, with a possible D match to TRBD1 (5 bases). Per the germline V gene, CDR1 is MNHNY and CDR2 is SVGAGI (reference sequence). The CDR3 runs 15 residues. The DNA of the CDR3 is TGTGCCAGCGGTTACGGGGGGTATACTAATGAAAAACTGTTTTTT. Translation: CASGYGGYTNEKLFF.